The present T cell receptor (beta chain) was sequenced within a study of beta chain features in type 1 diabetes. General study points: Researchers could not determine here whether HLA type influences TCRB rearrangement. A greater similarity of naive, central memory and Treg TCRB repertoires was seen among patients than among healthy donors.

This clone was counted a single time. Its antigen is as yet unknown. CD4+ naive, central memory, regulatory and stem cell-like memory subsets were isolated by sorting on CD45RO/CCR7/CD25/CD127/CD95/CD27. This CDR3 spans 15 amino acids. Germline V gene lookup returns CDR1 SNHLY and CDR2 FYNNEI. Trimming cost V 6 bases and J 2 bases; bases outside gene matches: 9. As every portion of the isolated RNA was reverse transcribed, the sequencing read expressed TCRB transcripts. The protocol was immunoSEQ multiplex PCR, while the TCRdb copy is restricted to in-frame clones and leaves out a portion. The sample records 300,000 to 450,000 clones, 10% to 15% being singletons.

The sequencing input was naive CD4+ T cells from blood. The chain employs TRBV2 and TRBJ2-5; 7 bases align to TRBD1. This sequence was found in a young man in good health. CDR3 in amino acids: CASSRTGQWQETQYF. The DNA of the CDR3 is TGTGCCAGCAGCCGGACGGGACAGTGGCAAGAGACCCAGTACTTC.